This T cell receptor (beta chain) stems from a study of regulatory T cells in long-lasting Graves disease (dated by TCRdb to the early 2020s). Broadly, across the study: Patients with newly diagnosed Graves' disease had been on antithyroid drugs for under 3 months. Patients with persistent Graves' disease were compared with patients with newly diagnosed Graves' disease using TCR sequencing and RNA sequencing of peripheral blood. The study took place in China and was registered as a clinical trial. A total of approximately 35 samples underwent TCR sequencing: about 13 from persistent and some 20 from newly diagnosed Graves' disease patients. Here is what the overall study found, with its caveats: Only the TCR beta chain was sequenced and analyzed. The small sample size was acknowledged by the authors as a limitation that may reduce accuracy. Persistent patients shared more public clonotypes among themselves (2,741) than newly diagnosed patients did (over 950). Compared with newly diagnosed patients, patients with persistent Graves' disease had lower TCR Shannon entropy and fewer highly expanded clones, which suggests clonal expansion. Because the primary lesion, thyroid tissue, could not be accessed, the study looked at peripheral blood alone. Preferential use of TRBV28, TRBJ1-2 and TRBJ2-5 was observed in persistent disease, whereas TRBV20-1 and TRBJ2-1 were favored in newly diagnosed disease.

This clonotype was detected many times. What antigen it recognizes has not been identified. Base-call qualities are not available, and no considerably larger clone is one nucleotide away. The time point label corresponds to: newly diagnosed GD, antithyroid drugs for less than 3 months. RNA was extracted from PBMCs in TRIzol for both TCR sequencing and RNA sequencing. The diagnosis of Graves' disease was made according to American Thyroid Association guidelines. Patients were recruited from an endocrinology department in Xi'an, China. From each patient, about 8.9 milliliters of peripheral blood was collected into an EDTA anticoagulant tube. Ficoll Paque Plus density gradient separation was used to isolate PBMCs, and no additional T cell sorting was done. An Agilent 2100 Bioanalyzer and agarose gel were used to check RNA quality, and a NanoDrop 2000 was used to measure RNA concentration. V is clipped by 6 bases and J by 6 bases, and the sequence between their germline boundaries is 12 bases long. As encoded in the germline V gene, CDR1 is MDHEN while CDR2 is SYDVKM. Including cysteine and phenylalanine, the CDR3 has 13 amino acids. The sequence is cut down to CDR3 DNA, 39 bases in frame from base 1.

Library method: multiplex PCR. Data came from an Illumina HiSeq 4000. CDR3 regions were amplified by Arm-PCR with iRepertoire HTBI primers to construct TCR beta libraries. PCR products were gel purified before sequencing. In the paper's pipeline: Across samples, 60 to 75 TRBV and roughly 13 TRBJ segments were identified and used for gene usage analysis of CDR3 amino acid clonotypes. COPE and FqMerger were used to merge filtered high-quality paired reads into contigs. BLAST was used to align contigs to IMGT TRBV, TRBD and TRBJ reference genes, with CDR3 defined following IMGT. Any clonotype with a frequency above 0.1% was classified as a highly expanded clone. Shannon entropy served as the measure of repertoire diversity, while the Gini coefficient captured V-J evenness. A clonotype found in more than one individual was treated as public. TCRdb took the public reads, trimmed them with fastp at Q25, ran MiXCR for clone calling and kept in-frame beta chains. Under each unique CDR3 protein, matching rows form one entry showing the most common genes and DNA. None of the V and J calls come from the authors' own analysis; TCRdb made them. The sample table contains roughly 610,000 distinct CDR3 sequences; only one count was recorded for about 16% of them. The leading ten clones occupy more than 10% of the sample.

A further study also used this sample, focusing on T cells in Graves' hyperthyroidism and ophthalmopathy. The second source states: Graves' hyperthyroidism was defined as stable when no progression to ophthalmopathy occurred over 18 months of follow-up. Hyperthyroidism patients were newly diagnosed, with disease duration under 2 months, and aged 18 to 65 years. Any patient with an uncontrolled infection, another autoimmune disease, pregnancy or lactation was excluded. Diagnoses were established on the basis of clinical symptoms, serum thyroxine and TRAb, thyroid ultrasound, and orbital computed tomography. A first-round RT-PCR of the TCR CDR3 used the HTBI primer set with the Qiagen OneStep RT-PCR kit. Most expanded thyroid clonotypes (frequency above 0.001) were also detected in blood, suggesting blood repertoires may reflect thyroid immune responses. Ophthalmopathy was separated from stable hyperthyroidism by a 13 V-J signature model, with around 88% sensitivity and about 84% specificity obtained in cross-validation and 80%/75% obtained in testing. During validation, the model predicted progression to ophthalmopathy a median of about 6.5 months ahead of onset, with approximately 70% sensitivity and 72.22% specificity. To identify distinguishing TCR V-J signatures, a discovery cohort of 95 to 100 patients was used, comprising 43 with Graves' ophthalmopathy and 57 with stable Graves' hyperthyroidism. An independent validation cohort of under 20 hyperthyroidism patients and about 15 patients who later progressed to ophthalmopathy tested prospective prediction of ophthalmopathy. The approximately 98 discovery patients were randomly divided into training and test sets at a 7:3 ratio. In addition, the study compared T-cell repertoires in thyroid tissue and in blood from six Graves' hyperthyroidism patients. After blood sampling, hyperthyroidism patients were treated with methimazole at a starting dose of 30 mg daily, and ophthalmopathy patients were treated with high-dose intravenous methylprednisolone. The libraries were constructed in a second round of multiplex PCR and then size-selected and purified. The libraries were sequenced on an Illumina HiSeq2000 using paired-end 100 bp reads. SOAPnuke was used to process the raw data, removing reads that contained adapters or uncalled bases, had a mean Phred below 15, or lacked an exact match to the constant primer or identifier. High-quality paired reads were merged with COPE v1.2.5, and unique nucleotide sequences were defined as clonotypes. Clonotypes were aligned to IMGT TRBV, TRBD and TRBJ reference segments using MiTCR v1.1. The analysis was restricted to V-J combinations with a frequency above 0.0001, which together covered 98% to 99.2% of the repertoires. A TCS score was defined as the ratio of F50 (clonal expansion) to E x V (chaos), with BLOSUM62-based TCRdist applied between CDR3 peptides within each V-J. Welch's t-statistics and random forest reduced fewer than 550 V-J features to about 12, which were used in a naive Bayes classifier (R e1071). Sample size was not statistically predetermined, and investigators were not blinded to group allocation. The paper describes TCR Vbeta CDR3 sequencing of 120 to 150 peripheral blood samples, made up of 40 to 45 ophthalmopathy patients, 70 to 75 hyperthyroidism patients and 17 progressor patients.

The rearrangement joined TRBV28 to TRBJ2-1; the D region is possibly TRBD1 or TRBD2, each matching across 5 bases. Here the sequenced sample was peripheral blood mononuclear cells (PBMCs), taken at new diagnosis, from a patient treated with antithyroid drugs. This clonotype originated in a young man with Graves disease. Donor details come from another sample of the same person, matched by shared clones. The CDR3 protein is CASRGLAPNEQFF. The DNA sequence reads TGTGCCAGCAGGGGGCTAGCTCCCAATGAGCAGTTCTTC.